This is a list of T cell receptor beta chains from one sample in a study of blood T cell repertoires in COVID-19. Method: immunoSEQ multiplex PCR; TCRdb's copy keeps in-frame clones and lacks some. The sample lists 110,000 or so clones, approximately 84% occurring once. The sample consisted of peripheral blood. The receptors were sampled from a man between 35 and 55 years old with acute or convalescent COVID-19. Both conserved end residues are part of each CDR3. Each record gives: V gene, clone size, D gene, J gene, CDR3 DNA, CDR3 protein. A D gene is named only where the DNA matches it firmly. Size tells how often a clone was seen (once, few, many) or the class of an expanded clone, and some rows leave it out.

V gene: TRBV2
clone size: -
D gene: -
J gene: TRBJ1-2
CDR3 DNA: TGTGCCAGCAGTGGGACAGACTATGGCTACACCTTC
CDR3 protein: CASSGTDYGYTF

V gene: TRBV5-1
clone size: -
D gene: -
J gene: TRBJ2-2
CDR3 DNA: TGCGCCAGCAGCTTGGGACAGACCACCGGGGAGCTGTTTTTT
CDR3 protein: CASSLGQTTGELFF

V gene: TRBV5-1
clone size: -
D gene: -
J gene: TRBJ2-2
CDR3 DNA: TGCGCCAGCAGAAGAGGGCGGGGGACAAACACCGGGGAGCTGTTTTTT
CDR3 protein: CASRRGRGTNTGELFF

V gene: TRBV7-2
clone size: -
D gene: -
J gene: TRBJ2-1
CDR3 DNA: TGTGCCAGCAGCTTACTAGGGGGAGGGAAGTACAATGAGCAGTTCTTC
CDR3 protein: CASSLLGGGKYNEQFF

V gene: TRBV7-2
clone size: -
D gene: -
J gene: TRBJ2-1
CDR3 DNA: TGTGCCAGCAGCTTAGGGGGGCAGGATGAGCAGTTCTTC
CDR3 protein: CASSLGGQDEQFF

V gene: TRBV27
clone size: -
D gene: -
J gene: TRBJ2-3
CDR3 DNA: TGTGCCAGCAGTCCACCCCTCCGGGATACGCAGTATTTT
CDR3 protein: CASSPPLRDTQYF

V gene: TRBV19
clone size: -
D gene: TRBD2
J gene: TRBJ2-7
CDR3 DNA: TGTGCCAGTAGCCCAGCGGGGGCGTCCTACAAGCAGTACTTC
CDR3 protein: CASSPAGASYKQYF

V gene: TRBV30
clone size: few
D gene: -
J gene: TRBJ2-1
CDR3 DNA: TGTGCCTGGAGTGTTACCGGGAATGAGCAGTTCTTC
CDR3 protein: CAWSVTGNEQFF

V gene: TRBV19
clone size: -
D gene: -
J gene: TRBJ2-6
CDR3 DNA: TGTGCCAGTAGCTGGCAGGCAACGGCTGGGGCCAACGTCCTGACTTTC
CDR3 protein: CASSWQATAGANVLTF

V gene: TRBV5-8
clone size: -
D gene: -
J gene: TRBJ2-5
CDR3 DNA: TGTGCCAGCAGCATGGAGAGGAAGTTACAAGAGACCCAGTACTTC
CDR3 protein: CASSMERKLQETQYF

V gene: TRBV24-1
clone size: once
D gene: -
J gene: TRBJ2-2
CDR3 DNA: TGTGCCACCAGTGATTTGGCGACAGGAAACACCGGGGAGCTGTTTTTT
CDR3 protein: CATSDLATGNTGELFF

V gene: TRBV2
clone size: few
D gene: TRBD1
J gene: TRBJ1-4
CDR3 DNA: TGTGCCATCTCGGACAGGGCCAGTGAAAAACTGTTTTTT
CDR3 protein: CAISDRASEKLFF

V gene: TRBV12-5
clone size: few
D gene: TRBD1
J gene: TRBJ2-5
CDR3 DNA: TGTGCTAGTGGGAAGACCGGAGCAGGGGGAGAGACCCAGTACTTC
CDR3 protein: CASGKTGAGGETQYF

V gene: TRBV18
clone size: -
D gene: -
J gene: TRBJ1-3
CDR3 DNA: TGTGCCAGCTCACCAGGTCCTCCGAGCTCTGGAAACACCATATATTTT
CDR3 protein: CASSPGPPSSGNTIYF

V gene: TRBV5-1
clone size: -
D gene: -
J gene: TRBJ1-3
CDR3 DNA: TGCGCCAGCAGCTCAGTCAGCTCTGGAAACACCATATATTTT
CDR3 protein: CASSSVSSGNTIYF

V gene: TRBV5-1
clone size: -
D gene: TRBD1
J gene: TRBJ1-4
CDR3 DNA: TGCGCCAGCAGCGGACAGGGGGCTGAAAAACTGTTTTTT
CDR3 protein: CASSGQGAEKLFF

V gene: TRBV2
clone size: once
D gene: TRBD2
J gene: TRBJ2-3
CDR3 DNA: TGTGCCAGCAGGTCAGGACTAGCGGGGGGGCTCGGAGATACGCAGTATTTT
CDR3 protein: CASRSGLAGGLGDTQYF

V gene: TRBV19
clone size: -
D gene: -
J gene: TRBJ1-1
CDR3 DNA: TGTGCCAGTAGTATCCTCCCTCGGGGCACTGAAGCTTTCTTT
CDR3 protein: CASSILPRGTEAFF

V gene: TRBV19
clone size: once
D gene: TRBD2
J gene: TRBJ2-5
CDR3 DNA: TGTGCCAGTAGTAGCCGACTAGCGGTGGCAGAGACCCAGTACTTC
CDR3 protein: CASSSRLAVAETQYF

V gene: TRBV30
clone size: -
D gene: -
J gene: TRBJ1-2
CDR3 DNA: TGTGCCTGGATCGGCGGGATTATGTATGGCTACACCTTC
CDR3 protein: CAWIGGIMYGYTF

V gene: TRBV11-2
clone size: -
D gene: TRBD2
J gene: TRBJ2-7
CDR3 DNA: TGTGCCAGCAGCCAAGGGCCCGGGACTAGCGGGGTTGGCCCCTACGAGCAGTACTTC
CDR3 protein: CASSQGPGTSGVGPYEQYF

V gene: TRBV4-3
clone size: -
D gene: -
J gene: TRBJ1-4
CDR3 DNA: TGCGCCAGCAGCCAAGGGCTGGGTGGAGAACTGTTTTTT
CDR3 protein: CASSQGLGGELFF

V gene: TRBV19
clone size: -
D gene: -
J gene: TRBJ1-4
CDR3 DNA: TGTGCCAGTAGACAGGGTCCCGTGGGCACTAATGAAAAACTGTTTTTT
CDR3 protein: CASRQGPVGTNEKLFF

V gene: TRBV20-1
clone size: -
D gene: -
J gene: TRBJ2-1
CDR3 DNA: TGCAGTGCTAGAGTCTATGATGAGCAGTTCTTC
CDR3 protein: CSARVYDEQFF

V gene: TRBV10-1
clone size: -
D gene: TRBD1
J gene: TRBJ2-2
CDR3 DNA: TGCGCCAGCAGTGACTACAGGGGGCTGGACACCGGGGAGCTGTTTTTT
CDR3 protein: CASSDYRGLDTGELFF

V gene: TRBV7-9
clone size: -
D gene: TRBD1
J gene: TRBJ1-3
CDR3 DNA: TGTGCCAGCAGCTCGCCGACAGGGGCTGGAAACACCATATATTTT
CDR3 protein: CASSSPTGAGNTIYF

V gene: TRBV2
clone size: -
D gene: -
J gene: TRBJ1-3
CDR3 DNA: TGTGCCAGCCGGGGAGGAAACACCATATATTTT
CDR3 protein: CASRGGNTIYF

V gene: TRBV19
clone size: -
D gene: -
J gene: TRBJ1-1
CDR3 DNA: TGTGCCAGTAGTCCAGACAGGATAGACACTGAAGCTTTCTTT
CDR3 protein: CASSPDRIDTEAFF

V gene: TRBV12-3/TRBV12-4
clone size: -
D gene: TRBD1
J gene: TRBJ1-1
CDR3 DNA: TGTGCCAGCAGTTCACAGGGGTACACTGAAGCTTTCTTT
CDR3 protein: CASSSQGYTEAFF

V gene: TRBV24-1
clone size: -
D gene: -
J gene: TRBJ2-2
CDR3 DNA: TGTGCCACCAGTGACCTCATGGGTAGCGCGAACACCGGGGAGCTGTTTTTT
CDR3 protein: CATSDLMGSANTGELFF

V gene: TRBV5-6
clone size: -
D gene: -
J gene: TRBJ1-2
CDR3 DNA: TGTGCCAGCAGCTTTGACAGGCGCAACTATGGCTACACCTTC
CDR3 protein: CASSFDRRNYGYTF

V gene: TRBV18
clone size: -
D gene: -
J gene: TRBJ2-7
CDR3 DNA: TGTGCCAGCTCACCACCCGACAGATTATACGAGCAGTACTTC
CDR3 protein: CASSPPDRLYEQYF

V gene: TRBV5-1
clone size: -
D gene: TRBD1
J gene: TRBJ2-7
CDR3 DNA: TGCGCCAGCAGCTCGGAGGGACAGGGGGCCTACGAGCAGTACTTC
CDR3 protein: CASSSEGQGAYEQYF

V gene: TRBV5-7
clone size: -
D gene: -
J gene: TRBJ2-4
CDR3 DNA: TGTGCCAGCAGCGAATGCCGGGAAGCTCTAGCCAAAAACATTCAGTACTTC
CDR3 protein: CASSECREALAKNIQYF

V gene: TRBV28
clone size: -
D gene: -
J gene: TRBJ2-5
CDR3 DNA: TGTGCCAGCAGTTTCCATTCGACACCCTACCAAGAGACCCAGTACTTC
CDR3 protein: CASSFHSTPYQETQYF

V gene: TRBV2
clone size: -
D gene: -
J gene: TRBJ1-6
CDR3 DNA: TGTGCCAGCAGTGAAGCGAGGCAGGGGAATCCCAATTCACCCCTCCACTTT
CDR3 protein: CASSEARQGNPNSPLHF

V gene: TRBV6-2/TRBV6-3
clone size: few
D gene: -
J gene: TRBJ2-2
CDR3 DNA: TGTGCCAGCAGTTCTACAGGGACGAACACCGGGGAGCTGTTTTTT
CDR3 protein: CASSSTGTNTGELFF

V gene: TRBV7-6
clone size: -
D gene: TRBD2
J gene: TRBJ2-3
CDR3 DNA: TGTGCCAGCAGCTTAGAGACTAGCGGGGGGGCCAATGATACGCAGTATTTT
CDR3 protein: CASSLETSGGANDTQYF

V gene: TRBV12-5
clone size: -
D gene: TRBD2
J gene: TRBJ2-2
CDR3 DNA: TGTGCTAGTGGTCTGACTACTAGCGGGTTAGACGGGGAGCTGTTTTTT
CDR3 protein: CASGLTTSGLDGELFF

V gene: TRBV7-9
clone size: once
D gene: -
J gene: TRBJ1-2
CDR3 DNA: TGTGCCAGCAGCTTACAGGGTAACTATGGCTACACCTTC
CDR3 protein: CASSLQGNYGYTF

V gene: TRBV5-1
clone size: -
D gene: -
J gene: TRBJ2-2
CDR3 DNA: TGCGCCAGCAGCTTGGATCAGACCGGGGAGCTGTTTTTT
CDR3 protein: CASSLDQTGELFF

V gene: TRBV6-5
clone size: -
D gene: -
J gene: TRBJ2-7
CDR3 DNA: TGTGCCAGCAGCTCGACAGGAGCCTACGAGCAGTACTTC
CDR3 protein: CASSSTGAYEQYF

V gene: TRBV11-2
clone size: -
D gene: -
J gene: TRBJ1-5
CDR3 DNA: TGTGCCAGCAGCTTAATGCGGAATCAGCCCCAGCATTTT
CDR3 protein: CASSLMRNQPQHF

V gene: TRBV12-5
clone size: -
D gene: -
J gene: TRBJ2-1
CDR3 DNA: TGTGCTAGTGGTTCCGTACAGGGCTTCTCCTACAATGAGCAGTTCTTC
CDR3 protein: CASGSVQGFSYNEQFF